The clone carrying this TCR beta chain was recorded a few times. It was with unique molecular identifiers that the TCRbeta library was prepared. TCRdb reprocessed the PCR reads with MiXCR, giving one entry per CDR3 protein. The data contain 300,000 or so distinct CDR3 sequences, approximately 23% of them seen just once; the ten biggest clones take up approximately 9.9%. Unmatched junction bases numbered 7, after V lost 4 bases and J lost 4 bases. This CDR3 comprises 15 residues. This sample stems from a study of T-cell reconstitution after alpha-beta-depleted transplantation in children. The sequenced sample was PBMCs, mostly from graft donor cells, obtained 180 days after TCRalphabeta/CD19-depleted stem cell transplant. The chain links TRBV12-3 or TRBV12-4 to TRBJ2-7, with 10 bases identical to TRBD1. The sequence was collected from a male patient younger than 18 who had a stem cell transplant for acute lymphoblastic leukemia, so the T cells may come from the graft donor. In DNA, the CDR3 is TGTGCCAGCAGTTCTAGGACAGGGGGTGAATACGAGCAGTACTTC. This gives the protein CASSSRTGGEYEQYF.